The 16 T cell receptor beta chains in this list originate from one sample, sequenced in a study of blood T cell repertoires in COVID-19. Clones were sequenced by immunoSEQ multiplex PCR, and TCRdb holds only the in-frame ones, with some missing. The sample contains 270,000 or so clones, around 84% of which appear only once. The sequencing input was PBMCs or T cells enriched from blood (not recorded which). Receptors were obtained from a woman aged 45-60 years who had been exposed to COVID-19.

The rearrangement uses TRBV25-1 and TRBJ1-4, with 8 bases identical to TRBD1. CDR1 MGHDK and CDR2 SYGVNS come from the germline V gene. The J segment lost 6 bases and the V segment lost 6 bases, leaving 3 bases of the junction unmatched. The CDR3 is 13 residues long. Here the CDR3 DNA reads TGTGCCAGCAGGCCGACAGGGGATGAAAAACTGTTTTTT. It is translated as CASRPTGDEKLFF.

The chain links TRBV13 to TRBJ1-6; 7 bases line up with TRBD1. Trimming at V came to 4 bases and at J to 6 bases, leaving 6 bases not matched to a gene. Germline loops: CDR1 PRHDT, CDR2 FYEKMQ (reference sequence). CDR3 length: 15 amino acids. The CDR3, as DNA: TGTGCCAGCAGCTCGGGACAGAGCTTTAATTCACCCCTCCACTTT. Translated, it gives CASSSGQSFNSPLHF.

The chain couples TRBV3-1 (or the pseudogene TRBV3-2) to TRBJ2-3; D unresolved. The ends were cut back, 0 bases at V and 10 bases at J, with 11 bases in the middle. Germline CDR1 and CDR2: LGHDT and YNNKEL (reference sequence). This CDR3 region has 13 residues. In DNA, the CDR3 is TGTGCCAGCAGCCAAGATCTTGCAGAAGCGCAGTATTTT. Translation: CASSQDLAEAQYF.

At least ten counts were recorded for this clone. The CDR3 is CASSAIRNSPLHF. The CDR3 DNA sequence: TGTGCCAGCAGCGCTATACGTAATTCACCCCTCCACTTT. The chain joins TRBV7-2 to TRBJ1-6; D is uncertain. The CDR3 contains 13 residues. The V and J ends lost 5 bases and 6 bases respectively, with 8 bases between them. Germline CDR1 SGHTA, CDR2 FQGNSA. The variable domain in full, completed from reference TRBV7-2 and TRBJ1-6, reads GAGVSQSPSNKVTEKGKDVELRCDPISGHTALYWYRQSLGQGLEFLIYFQGNSAPDKSGLPSDRFSAERTGGSVSTLTIQRTQQEDSAVYLCASSAIRNSPLHFGNGTRLTVT.

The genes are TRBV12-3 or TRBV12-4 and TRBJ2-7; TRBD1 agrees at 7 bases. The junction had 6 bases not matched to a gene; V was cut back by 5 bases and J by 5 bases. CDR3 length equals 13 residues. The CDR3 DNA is TGTGCCAGCAGTGGTCTAGGGGGCGACGAGCAGTACTTC. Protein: CASSGLGGDEQYF.

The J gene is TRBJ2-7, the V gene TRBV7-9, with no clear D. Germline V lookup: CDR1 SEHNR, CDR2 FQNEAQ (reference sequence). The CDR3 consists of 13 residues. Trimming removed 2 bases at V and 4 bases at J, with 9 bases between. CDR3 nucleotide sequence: TGTGCCAGCAGCTTAACAAGCGTTTACGAGCAGTACTTC. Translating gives CASSLTSVYEQYF.

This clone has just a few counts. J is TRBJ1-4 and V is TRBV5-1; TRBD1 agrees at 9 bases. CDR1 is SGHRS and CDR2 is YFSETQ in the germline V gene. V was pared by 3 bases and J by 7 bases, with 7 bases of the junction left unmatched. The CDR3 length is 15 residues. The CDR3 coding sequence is TGCGCCAGCAGCTCCTCTGGGACAGGGACTGAAAAACTGTTTTTT. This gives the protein CASSSSGTGTEKLFF.

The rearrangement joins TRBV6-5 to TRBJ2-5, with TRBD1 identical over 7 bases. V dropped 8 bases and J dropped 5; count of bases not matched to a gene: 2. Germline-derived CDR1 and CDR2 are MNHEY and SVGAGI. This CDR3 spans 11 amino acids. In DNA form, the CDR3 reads TGTGCCAGCCAGGGGGACGAGACCCAGTACTTC. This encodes CASQGDETQYF.

CDR3 region: CATSDLASGEKSGELFF. CDR3 DNA sequence: TGTGCCACCAGTGATTTAGCTAGCGGGGAAAAAAGCGGGGAGCTGTTTTTT. The J gene is TRBJ2-2, the V gene TRBV24-1; 9 nucleotides line up with TRBD2. The germline gives CDR1 KGHDR, CDR2 SFDVKD. This CDR3 comprises 17 residues. Unmatched junction bases numbered 9, after V lost 1 base and J lost 7 bases.

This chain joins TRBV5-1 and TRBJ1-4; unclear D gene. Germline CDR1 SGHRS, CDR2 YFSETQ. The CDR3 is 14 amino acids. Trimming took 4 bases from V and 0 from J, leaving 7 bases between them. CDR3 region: CASSRASTNEKLFF. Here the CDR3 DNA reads TGCGCCAGCAGCCGAGCTTCAACTAATGAAAAACTGTTTTTT. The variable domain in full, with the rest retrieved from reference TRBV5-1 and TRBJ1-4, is KAGVTQTPRYLIKTRGQQVTLSCSPISGHRSVSWYQQTPGQGLQFLFEYFSETQRNKGNFPGRFSGRQFSNSRSEMNVSTLELGDSALYLCASSRASTNEKLFFGSGTQLSVL.

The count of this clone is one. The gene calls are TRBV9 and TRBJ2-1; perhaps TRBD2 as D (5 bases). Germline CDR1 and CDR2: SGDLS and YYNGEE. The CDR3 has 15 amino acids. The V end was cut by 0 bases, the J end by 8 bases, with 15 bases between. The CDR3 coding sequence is TGTGCCAGCAGCGTAGCCCCGACCGGCGGGTATGAGCAGTTCTTC. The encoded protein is CASSVAPTGGYEQFF.

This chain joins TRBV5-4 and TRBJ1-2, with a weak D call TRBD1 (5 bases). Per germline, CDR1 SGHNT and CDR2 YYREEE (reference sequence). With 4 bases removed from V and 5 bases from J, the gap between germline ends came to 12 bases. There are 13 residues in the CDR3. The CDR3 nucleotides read TGTGCCAGCAGCGATGGACAAGGTTATGGCTACACCTTC. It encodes CASSDGQGYGYTF.

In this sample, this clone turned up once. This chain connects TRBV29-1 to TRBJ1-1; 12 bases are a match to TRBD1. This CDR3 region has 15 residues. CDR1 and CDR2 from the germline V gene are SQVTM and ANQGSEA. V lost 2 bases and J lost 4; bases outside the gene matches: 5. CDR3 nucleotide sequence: TGCAGCGTTGAAAGGGACAGGGGGCTGGGCACTGAAGCTTTCTTT. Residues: CSVERDRGLGTEAFF.

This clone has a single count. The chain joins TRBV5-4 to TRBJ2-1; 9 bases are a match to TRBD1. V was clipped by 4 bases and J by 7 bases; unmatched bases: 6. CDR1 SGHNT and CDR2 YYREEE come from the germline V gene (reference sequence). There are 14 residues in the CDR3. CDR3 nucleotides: TGTGCCAGCAGCGGGACAGGGAATCGGAATGAGCAGTTCTTC. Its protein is CASSGTGNRNEQFF.

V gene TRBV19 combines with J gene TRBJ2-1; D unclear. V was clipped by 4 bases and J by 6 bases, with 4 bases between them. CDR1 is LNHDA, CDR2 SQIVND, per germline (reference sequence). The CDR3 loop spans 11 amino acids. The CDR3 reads CASSTFNEQFF. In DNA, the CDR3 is TGTGCCAGTAGTACCTTCAATGAGCAGTTCTTC.

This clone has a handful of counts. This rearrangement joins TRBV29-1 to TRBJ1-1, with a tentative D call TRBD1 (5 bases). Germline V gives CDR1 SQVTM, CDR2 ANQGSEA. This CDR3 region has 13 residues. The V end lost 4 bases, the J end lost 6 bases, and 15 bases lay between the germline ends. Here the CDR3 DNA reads TGCAGCGTTGGGGGCAGGGCTCTGGCTGAAGCTTTCTTT. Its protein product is CSVGGRALAEAFF.